The 18 T cell receptor beta chains in this list originate from one sample, sequenced in a study of shared clonotypes between healthy human individuals. Profiled with immunoSEQ multiplex PCR; TCRdb holds only in-frame clones, not every one. This sample has millions of clones, with 90% to 95% found just once. Sequencing was carried out using naive CD4+ T cells sorted from blood. Subset: CD45RA+ positively selected. The receptors come from a man aged 18 to 29 in good health.

The V gene is TRBV2, the J gene TRBJ2-7, with D perhaps being TRBD1 or TRBD2 (5 bases each). The V end was cut by 5 bases, the J end by 4 bases, with 15 bases between. CDR3 length: 14 amino acids. CDR1 and CDR2 from the germline V gene are SNHLY and FYNNEI. The DNA of the CDR3 is TGTGCCAGCAGTACAACGGGACGGATTTACGAGCAGTACTTC. Translating gives CASSTTGRIYEQYF.

The chain has TRBV11-2 and TRBJ2-1; TRBD2 might be the D (5 bases). V lost 2 bases to trimming and J lost 8 bases, with 16 bases between them. Germline CDR1 SGHAT, CDR2 FQNNGV. The CDR3 loop spans 15 amino acids. The CDR3 reads CASSLTGYVGDEQFF. Written as DNA, the CDR3 is TGTGCCAGCAGCTTAACGGGATACGTTGGAGATGAGCAGTTCTTC.

The rearrangement uses TRBV5-4 and TRBJ2-7, with 9 bases fitting TRBD1. The CDR3 sequence is 14 residues long. The trim removed 0 bases at V and 5 bases at J, leaving 3 bases unmatched. Germline V lookup: CDR1 SGHNT, CDR2 YYREEE (reference sequence). The CDR3: CASSLDRGRNEQYF. The CDR3 coding sequence is TGTGCCAGCAGCTTGGACAGGGGGCGCAACGAGCAGTACTTC.

This chain links TRBV7-8 with TRBJ1-1, with TRBD1 matching over 8 bases. Germline values: CDR1 SGHVS, CDR2 FQNEAQ. The CDR3 spans 14 residues. The J segment lost 4 bases and the V segment lost 4 bases, leaving 5 bases of the junction unmatched. The CDR3, as DNA: TGTGCCAGCAGCTCTCAGGGGGCCGGCACTGAAGCTTTCTTT. Translation: CASSSQGAGTEAFF.

Comment on this clone: The sample has other DNA sequences that encode this CDR3 too. J is TRBJ1-5 and V is TRBV6-6; possible D gene TRBD1, 5 bases. Trimming stripped 3 bases from V and 2 bases from J, with 11 bases between. Germline loops: CDR1 MNHNY, CDR2 SVGAGI (reference sequence). The CDR3 runs to 15 residues. DNA of the CDR3: TGTGCCAGCAGTTATCCGGGGGGAGGCAATCAGCCCCAGCATTTT. It specifies CASSYPGGGNQPQHF.

The CDR3 loop reads CASSEGQGRISPLHF. Here the CDR3 DNA reads TGTGCCAGCAGTGAAGGTCAGGGGAGGATTTCACCCCTCCACTTT. This chain uses TRBV6-1 with TRBJ1-6; D is perhaps TRBD1 (6 bases). Germline V lookup: CDR1 MNHNS, CDR2 SASEGT. With 1 base removed from V and 9 bases from J, the gap between germline ends came to 13 bases. This CDR3 comprises 15 residues.

The genes are TRBV30 and TRBJ2-5, with TRBD2 matching over 12 bases. CDR3 size: 17 residues. Germline CDR1 and CDR2: GTSNPN and SVGIG (reference sequence). The V segment lost 0 bases and the J segment 5 bases; nucleotides outside the gene matches: 10. CDR3 sequence: CAWSVRRTSGNRETQYF. In nucleotides, the CDR3 is TGTGCCTGGAGTGTACGGAGGACTAGCGGGAATCGGGAGACCCAGTACTTC.

The chain carries TRBV30 and TRBJ2-4, with no clear D. This CDR3 has 12 amino acids. CDR1 and CDR2 (germline): GTSNPN, SVGIG (reference sequence). Trimming removed 5 bases at V and 1 base at J, with 6 bases between. In DNA, the CDR3 is TGTGCCTGGGTCATTGCCAAAAACATTCAGTACTTC. Translation gives CAWVIAKNIQYF.

Points on this clone: The same CDR3 also results from other DNA sequences found in this sample. The V gene is TRBV19, the J gene TRBJ2-3, with TRBD2 identical over 9 bases. J gave up 3 bases and V 4 bases, and 5 bases lay outside the gene matches. Germline CDR1 is LNHDA and CDR2 is SQIVND (reference sequence). This CDR3 contains 15 residues. The CDR3 here is CASSTTSGGTDTQYF. The CDR3 DNA follows: TGTGCCAGTAGTACGACTAGCGGAGGTACAGATACGCAGTATTTT.

The CDR3, as DNA: TGTGCCAGCAGTCTACAAAGAGTTTCTGAAGCTTTCTTT. This sequence encodes CASSLQRVSEAFF. The rearrangement links TRBV2 to TRBJ1-1; D unclear. Germline lookup yields CDR1 SNHLY and CDR2 FYNNEI. The CDR3 is 13 amino acids. V was shortened by 5 bases and J by 6 bases, with 13 bases between the two germline ends.

V and J are TRBV21-1 and TRBJ1-5; TRBD1 is the table's D call and was not checked against the DNA. TRBV21-1 is termed a pseudogene. This CDR3 spans 15 amino acids. Written as DNA, the CDR3 is TGTGCCATCGCCCGGGACAGGGATATGGATCAGCCCCAGCATTTT. Residues: CAIARDRDMDQPQHF.

A single count supports this clone. CDR3 region: CASSPHRDRPPYEQYF. The DNA of the CDR3 is TGTGCCAGCAGCCCCCACCGGGACAGGCCACCCTACGAGCAGTACTTC. The J gene is TRBJ2-7, the V gene TRBV21-1; the table assigns TRBD1, which was not confirmed against the DNA. TRBV21-1 has pseudogene status. CDR3 length: 16 residues.

The rearrangement joins TRBV2 to TRBJ1-5; 9 bases line up with TRBD1. Germline V gives CDR1 SNHLY, CDR2 FYNNEI. The V segment lost 6 bases and the J segment 0 bases; nucleotides outside the gene matches: 3. The CDR3 consists of 15 residues. This CDR3 is CASRLGQGSNQPQHF. In nucleotides, the CDR3 is TGTGCCAGCAGGTTGGGACAGGGTAGCAATCAGCCCCAGCATTTT.

The V and J genes are TRBV11-2 and TRBJ2-7; D uncertain. The CDR3 spans 12 residues. Trimming left V 4 bases short and J 3 bases short, with 7 bases between. Looked up from germline, CDR1 is SGHAT and CDR2 is FQNNGV. DNA for the CDR3: TGTGCCAGCAGCTGGTCGGGCTACGAGCAGTACTTC. The encoded protein is CASSWSGYEQYF.

CDR3 region: CASSQGQDSYGYTF. The CDR3 coding sequence is TGTGCCAGCAGTCAAGGACAGGATAGCTATGGCTACACCTTC. The rearrangement uses TRBV2 and TRBJ1-2; 7 nucleotides align to TRBD1. Germline V gene sequence: CDR1 SNHLY, CDR2 FYNNEI. The length of the CDR3 is 14 residues. J gave up 4 bases and V 5 bases, and 7 bases lay outside the gene matches.

J is TRBJ1-2 and V is TRBV18; no reliable D call. CDR3 length: 15 amino acids. Germline V CDR1 and CDR2: KGHSH, LQKENI. The V and J ends lost 6 bases and 5 bases respectively, with 19 bases between them. The DNA for the CDR3 is TGTGCCAGCTCGGAGTCGCCGGGGAATGGGTATGGCTACACCTTC. Protein sequence: CASSESPGNGYGYTF.

The V and J genes are TRBV18 and TRBJ1-2; no reliable D call. There are 15 residues in the CDR3. Germline CDR1 and CDR2: KGHSH and LQKENI. V lost 0 bases and J 1 base, leaving 9 bases between the germline ends. The CDR3 sequence: CASSPPVSVNYGYTF. The CDR3 DNA follows: TGTGCCAGCTCACCACCGGTTTCGGTTAACTATGGCTACACCTTC.

Comments on this clone: A much larger clone lies one base from this, so it may be a read error. At the DNA level, this CDR3 is encoded by other sequences in the same sample as well. The chain recombines TRBV5-1 with TRBJ2-7; D gene unclear. The V end was cut by 0 bases, the J end by 1 base, with 5 bases between. The CDR3 contains 13 residues. Germline CDR1 SGHRS, CDR2 YFSETQ. In nucleotides, the CDR3 is TGCGCCAGCAGCTTGGACAATTCCTACGAGCAGTACTTC. Amino acid sequence: CASSLDNSYEQYF. Filled out from reference TRBV5-1 and TRBJ2-7, the complete variable domain reads KAGVTQTPRYLIKTRGQQVTLSCSPISGHRSVSWYQQTPGQGLQFLFEYFSETQRNKGNFPGRFSGRQFSNSRSEMNVSTLELGDSALYLCASSLDNSYEQYFGPGTRLTVT.